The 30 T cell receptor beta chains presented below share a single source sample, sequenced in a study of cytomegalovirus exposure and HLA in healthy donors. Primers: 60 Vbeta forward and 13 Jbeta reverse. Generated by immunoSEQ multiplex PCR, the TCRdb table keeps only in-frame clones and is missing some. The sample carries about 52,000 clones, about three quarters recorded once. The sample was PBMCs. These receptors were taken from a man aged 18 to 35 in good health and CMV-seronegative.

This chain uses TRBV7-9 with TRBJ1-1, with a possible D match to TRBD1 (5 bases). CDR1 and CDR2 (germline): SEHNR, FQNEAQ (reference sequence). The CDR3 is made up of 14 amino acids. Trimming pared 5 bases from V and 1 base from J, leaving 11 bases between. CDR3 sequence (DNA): TGTGCCAGCAGCCAGGGTCAGGAGAACACTGAAGCTTTCTTT. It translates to CASSQGQENTEAFF.

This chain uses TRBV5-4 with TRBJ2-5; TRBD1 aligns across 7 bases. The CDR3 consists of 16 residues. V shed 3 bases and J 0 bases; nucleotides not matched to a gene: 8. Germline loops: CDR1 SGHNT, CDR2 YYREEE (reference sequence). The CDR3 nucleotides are TGTGCCAGCAGCTCTTACAGGGGTTCCAACCAAGAGACCCAGTACTTC. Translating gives CASSSYRGSNQETQYF.

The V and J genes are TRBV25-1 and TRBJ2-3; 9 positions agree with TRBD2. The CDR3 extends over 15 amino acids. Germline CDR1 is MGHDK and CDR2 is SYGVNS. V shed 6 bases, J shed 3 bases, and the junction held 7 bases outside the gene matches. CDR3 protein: CASRRAGGMTDTQYF. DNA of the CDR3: TGTGCCAGCAGGCGAGCGGGAGGTATGACAGATACGCAGTATTTT.

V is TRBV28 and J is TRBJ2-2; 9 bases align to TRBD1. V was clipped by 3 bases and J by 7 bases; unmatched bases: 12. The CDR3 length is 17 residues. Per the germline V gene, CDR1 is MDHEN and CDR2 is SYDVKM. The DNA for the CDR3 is TGTGCCAGCAGTTTGGGCCGCCCGGGACAGGGCCTCGGGGAGCTGTTTTTT. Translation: CASSLGRPGQGLGELFF.

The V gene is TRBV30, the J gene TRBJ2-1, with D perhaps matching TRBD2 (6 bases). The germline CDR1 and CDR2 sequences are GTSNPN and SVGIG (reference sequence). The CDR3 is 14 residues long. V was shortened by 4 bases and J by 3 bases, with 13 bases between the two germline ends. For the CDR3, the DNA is TGTGCCTGGAAGGCAGGGAGGAGCTACAATGAGCAGTTCTTC. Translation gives CAWKAGRSYNEQFF.

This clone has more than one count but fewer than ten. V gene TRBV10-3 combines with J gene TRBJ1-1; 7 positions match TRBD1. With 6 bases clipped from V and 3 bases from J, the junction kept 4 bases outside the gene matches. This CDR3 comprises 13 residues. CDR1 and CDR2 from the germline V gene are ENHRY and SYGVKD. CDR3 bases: TGTGCCATCAGGACAGGGTTCGACACTGAAGCTTTCTTT. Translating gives CAIRTGFDTEAFF.

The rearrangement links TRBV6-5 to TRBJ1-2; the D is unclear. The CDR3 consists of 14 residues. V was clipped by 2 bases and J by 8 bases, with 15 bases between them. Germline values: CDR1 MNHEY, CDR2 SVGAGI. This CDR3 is CASSYTPRPSGYTF. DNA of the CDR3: TGTGCCAGCAGTTACACCCCCAGGCCGTCCGGCTACACCTTC.

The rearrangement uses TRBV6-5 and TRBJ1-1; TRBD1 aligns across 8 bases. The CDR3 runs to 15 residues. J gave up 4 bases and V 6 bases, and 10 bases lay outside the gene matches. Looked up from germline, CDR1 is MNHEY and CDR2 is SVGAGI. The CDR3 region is CASRFHRQGLTEAFF. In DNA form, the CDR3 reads TGTGCCAGCAGATTCCACCGACAGGGGCTCACTGAAGCTTTCTTT.

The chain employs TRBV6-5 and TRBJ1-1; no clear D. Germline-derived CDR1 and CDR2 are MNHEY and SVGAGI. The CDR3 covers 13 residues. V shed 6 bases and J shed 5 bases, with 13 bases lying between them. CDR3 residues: CASSLKRVTEAFF. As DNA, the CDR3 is TGTGCCAGCAGCCTAAAGAGGGTTACTGAAGCTTTCTTT.

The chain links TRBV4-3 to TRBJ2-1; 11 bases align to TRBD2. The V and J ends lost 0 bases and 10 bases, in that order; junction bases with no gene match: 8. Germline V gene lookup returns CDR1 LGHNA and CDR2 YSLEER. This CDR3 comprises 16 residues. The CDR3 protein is CASSQDSKLAGGEQFF. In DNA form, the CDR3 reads TGCGCCAGCAGCCAAGATAGCAAGCTAGCGGGAGGAGAGCAGTTCTTC.

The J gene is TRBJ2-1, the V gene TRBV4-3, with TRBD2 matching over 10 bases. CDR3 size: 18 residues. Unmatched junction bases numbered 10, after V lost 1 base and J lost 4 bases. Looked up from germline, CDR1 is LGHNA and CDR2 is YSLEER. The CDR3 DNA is TGCGCCAGCAGCCAAGGTCCTAGCGGGAGTAAACTTTACAATGAGCAGTTCTTC. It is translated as CASSQGPSGSKLYNEQFF.

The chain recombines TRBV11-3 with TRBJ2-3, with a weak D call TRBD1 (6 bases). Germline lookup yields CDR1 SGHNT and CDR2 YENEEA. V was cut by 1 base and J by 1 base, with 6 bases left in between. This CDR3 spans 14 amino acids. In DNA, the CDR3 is TGTGCCAGCAGCTTAGGACAGGGCACAGATACGCAGTATTTT. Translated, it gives CASSLGQGTDTQYF.

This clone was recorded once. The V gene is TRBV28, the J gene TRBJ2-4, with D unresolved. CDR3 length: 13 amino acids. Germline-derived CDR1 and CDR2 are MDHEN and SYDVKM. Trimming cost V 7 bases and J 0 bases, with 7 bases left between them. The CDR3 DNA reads TGTGCCAGCATGGAGCTAGCCAAAAACATTCAGTACTTC. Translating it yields CASMELAKNIQYF.

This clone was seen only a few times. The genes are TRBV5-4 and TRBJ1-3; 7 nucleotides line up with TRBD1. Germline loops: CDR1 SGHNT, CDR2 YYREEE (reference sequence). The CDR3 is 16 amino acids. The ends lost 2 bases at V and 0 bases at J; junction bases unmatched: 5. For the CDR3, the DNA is TGTGCCAGCAGCTTAAACAGGGGCTCCTCTGGAAACACCATATATTTT. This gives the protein CASSLNRGSSGNTIYF. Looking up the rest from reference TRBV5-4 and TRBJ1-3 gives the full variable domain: ETGVTQSPTHLIKTRGQQVTLRCSSQSGHNTVSWYQQALGQGPQFIFQYYREEENGRGNFPPRFSGLQFPNYSSELNVNALELDDSALYLCASSLNRGSSGNTIYFGEGSWLTVV.

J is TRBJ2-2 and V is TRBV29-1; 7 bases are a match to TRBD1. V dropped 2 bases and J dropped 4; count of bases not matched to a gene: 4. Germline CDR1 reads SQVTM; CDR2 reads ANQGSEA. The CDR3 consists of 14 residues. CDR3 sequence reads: CSVEKGGSTGELFF. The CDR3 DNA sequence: TGCAGCGTTGAAAAAGGGGGCAGCACCGGGGAGCTGTTTTTT.

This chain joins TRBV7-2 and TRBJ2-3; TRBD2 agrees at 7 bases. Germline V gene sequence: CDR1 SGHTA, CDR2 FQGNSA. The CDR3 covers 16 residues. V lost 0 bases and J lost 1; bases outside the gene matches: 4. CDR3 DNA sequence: TGTGCCAGCAGCTTAGCTGGGGGGGGAGGCACAGATACGCAGTATTTT. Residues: CASSLAGGGGTDTQYF.

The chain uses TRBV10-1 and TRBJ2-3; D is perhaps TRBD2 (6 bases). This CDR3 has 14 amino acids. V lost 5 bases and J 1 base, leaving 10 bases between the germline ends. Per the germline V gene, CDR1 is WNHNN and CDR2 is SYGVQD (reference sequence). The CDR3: CASSSVAGTDTQYF. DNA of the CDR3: TGCGCCAGCAGTTCGGTAGCGGGCACAGATACGCAGTATTTT.

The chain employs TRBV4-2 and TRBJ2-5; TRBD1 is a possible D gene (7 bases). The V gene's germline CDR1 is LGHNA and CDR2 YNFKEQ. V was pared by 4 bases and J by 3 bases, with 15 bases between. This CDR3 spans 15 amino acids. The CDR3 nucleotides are TGTGCCAGCAGCCCGGAGGGGACAGAAAAAGAGACCCAGTACTTC. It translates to CASSPEGTEKETQYF.

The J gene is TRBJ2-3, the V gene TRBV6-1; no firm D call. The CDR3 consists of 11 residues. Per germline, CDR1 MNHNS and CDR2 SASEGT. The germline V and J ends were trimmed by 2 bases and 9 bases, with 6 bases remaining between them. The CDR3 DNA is TGTGCCAGCAGTGAAAAGCGAACGCAGTATTTT. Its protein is CASSEKRTQYF.

The CDR3 region is CASSSPNPGLAGGTGELFF. In DNA, the CDR3 is TGCGCCAGCAGCTCTCCGAACCCCGGACTAGCGGGAGGGACCGGGGAGCTGTTTTTT. The V and J genes are TRBV5-1 and TRBJ2-2, with TRBD2 matching over 15 bases. The CDR3 extends over 19 amino acids. The J segment lost 5 bases and the V segment lost 3 bases, leaving 11 bases of the junction unmatched. The germline CDR1 and CDR2 sequences are SGHRS and YFSETQ.

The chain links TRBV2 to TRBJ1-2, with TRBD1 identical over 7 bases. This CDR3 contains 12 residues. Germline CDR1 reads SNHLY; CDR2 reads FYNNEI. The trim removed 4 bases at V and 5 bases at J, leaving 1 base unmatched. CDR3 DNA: TGTGCCAGCAGTGCCAGGGGGTATGGCTACACCTTC. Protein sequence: CASSARGYGYTF.

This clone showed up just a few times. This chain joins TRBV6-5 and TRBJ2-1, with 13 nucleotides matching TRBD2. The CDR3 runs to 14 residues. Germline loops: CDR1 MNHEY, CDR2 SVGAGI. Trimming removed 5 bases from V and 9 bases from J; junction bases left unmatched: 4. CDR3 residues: CASSGLAGASEQFF. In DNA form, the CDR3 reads TGTGCCAGCAGTGGACTAGCGGGAGCAAGTGAGCAGTTCTTC.

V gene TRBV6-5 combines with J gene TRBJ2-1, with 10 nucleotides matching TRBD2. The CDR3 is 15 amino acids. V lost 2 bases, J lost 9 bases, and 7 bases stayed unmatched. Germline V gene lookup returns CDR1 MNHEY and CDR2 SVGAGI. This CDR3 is CASSYLAGVVGEQFF. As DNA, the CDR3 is TGTGCCAGCAGTTACCTAGCGGGAGTCGTTGGTGAGCAGTTCTTC.

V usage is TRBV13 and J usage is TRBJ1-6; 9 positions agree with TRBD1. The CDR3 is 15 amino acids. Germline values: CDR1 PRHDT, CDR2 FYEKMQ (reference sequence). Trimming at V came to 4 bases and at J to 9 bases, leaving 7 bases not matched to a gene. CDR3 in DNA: TGTGCCAGCAGCTCCCGGACAGGGGTAGGTTCACCCCTCCACTTT. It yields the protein CASSSRTGVGSPLHF.

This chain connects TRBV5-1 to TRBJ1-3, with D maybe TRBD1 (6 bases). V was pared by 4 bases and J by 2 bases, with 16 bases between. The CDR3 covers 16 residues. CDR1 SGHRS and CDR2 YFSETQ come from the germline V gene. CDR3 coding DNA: TGCGCCAGCAGCGCGAACCTCAGGGGTGCTGGAAACACCATATATTTT. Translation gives CASSANLRGAGNTIYF.

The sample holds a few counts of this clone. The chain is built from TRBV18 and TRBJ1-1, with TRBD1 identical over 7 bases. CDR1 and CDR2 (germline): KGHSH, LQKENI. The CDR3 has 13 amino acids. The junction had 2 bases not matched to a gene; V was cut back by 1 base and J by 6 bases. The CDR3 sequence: CASSPLDRAEAFF. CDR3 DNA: TGTGCCAGCTCACCACTAGACAGGGCTGAAGCTTTCTTT.

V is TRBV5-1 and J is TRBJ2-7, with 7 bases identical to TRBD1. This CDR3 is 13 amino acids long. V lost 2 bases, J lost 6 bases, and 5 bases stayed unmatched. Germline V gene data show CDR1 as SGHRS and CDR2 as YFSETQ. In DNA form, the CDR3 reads TGCGCCAGCAGCTTAGCCGGACAGGCCGAGCAGTACTTC. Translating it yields CASSLAGQAEQYF.

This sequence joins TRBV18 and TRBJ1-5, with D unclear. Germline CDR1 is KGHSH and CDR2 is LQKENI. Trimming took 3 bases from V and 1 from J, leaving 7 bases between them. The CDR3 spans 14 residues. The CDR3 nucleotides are TGTGCCAGCTCACCCGACATCAGCAATCAGCCCCAGCATTTT. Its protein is CASSPDISNQPQHF. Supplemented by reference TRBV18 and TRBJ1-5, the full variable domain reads NAGVMQNPRHLVRRRGQEARLRCSPMKGHSHVYWYRQLPEEGLKFMVYLQKENIIDESGMPKERFSAEFPKEGPSILRIQQVVRGDSAAYFCASSPDISNQPQHFGDGTRLSIL.

The CDR3 here is CASSLDPGDEQFF. CDR3 coding DNA: TGTGCCAGCAGTTTGGATCCAGGCGATGAGCAGTTCTTC. V usage is TRBV28 and J usage is TRBJ2-1; D is unresolved. Germline loops: CDR1 MDHEN, CDR2 SYDVKM. This CDR3 has 13 residues. Trimming removed 3 bases from V and 8 bases from J, with 11 bases in between.

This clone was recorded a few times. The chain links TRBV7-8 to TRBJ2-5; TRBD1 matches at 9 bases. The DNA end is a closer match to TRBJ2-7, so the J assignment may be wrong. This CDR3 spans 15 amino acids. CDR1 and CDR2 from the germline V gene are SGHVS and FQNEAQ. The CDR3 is CASSQGQGPSYEQYF. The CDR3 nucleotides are TGTGCCAGCAGCCAGGGACAGGGACCCTCCTACGAGCAGTACTTC.